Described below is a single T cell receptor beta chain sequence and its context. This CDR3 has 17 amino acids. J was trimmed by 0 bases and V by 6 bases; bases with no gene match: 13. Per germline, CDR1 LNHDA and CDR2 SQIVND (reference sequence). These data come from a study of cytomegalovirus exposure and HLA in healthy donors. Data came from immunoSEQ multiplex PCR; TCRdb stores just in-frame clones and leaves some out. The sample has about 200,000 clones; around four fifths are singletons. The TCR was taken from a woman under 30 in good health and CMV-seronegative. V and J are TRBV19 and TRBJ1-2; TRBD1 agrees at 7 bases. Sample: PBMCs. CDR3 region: CASSVATGPTTNYGYTF. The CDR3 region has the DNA TGTGCCAGTAGCGTCGCGACAGGGCCAACCACTAACTATGGCTACACCTTC. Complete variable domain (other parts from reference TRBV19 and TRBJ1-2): DGGITQSPKYLFRKEGQNVTLSCEQNLNHDAMYWYRQDPGQGLRLIYYSQIVNDFQKGDIAEGYSVSREKKESFPLTVTSAQKNPTAFYLCASSVATGPTTNYGYTFGSGTRLTVV.